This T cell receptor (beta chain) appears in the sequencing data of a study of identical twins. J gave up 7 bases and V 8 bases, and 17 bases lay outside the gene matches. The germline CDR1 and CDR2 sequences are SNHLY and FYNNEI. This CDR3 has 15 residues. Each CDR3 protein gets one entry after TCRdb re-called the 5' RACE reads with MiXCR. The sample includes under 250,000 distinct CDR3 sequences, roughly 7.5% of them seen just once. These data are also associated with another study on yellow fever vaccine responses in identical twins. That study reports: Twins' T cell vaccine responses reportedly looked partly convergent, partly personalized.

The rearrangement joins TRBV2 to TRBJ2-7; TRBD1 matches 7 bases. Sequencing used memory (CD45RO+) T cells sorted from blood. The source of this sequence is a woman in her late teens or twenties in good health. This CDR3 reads CASRRTGPILREQYF. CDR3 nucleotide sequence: TGTGCCAGCCGGAGGACAGGCCCGATACTACGTGAGCAGTACTTC. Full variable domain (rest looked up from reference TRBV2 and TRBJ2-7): EPEVTQTPSHQVTQMGQEVILRCVPISNHLYFYWYRQILGQKVEFLVSFYNNEISEKSEIFDDQFSVERPDGSNFTLKIRSTKLEDSAMYFCASRRTGPILREQYFGPGTRLTVT.